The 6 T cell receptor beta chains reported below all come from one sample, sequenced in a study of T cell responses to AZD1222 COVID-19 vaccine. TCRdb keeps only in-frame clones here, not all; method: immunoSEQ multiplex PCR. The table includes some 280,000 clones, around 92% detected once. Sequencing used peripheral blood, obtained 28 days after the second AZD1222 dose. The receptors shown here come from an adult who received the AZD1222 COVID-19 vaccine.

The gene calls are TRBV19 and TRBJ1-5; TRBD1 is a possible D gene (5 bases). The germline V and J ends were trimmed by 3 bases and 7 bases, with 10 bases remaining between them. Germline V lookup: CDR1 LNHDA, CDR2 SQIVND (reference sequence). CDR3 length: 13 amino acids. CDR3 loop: CASSIPREQPQHF. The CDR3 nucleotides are TGTGCCAGTAGTATTCCCAGGGAGCAGCCCCAGCATTTT.

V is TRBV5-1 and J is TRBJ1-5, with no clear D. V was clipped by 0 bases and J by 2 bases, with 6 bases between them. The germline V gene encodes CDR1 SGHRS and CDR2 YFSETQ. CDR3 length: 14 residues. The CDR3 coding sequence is TGCGCCAGCAGCTTGGAGAGTGGCAATCAGCCCCAGCATTTT. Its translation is CASSLESGNQPQHF.

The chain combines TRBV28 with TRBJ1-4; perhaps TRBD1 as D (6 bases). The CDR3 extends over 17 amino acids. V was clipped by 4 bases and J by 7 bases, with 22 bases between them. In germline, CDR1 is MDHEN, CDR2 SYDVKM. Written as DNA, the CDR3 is TGTGCCAGCAGTTCCCTCCCGGCGGGGGCCGGGGGTGAAAAACTGTTTTTT. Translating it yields CASSSLPAGAGGEKLFF.

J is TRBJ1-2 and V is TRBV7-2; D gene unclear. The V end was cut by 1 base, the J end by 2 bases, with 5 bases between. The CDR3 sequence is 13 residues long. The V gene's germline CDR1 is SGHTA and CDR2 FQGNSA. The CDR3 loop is CASSLGENYGYTF. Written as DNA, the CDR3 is TGTGCCAGCAGCTTAGGGGAAAACTATGGCTACACCTTC.

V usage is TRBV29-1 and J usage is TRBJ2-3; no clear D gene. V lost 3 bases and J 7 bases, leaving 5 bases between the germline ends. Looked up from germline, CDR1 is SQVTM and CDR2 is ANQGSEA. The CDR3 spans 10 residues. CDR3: CSVDSHTQYF. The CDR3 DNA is TGCAGCGTTGACTCGCATACGCAGTATTTT.

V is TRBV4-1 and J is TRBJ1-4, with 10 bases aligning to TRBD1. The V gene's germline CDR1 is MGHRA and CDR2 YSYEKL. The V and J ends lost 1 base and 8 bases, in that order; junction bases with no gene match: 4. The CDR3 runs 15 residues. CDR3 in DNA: TGCGCCAGCAGCCAAGCCGGGACAGGGGTCGAAAAACTGTTTTTT. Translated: CASSQAGTGVEKLFF.